The 18 T cell receptor beta chains reported below all come from one sample, sequenced in a study of Ad26.COV2.S vaccination and SARS-CoV-2 variants (dated by TCRdb to the early 2020s). To prepare the library, the immunoSEQ multiplex PCR assay was applied. The clones in this table, taken by TCRdb from immuneACCESS, are in-frame only. Not every clone is retained; where verified, under half of the shortfall comes from an unresolved V gene, and the cause of the rest is unknown. In this sample the table shows more than 40,000 clones, 75% to 85% of which occur a single time. Around half of the sample goes to the ten largest clones. This specimen's time point label, per the study, means: individuals recovered from natural SARS-CoV-2 infection. The input for sequencing was peripheral blood, taken after recovery from COVID-19. The receptors stem from a human donor who had recovered from COVID-19.

The genes are TRBV5-3 and TRBJ2-5, with D perhaps TRBD1 or TRBD2 (5 bases each). TRBV5-3 is labeled an ORF, and its function is uncertain. The CDR3 is 14 residues long. V was clipped by 4 bases and J by 2 bases, with 12 bases between them. The CDR3 is CARSPRGDQETQYF. The CDR3 bases are TGTGCCAGAAGCCCCCGAGGGGATCAAGAGACCCAGTACTTC.

This clone was recorded a few times. The V call is TRBV9, the J call TRBJ1-4; TRBD1 might be the D (6 bases). The germline CDR1 and CDR2 sequences are SGDLS and YYNGEE. The CDR3 is 15 amino acids. Between the trimmed V and J ends, which lost 4 bases and 12 bases, there was a span of 22 bases. In nucleotides, the CDR3 is TGTGCCAGCAGCCGCTACAAGGGGGTTGGGGAAGAACTGTTTTTT. This translates into CASSRYKGVGEELFF.

The rearrangement joins TRBV7-2 to TRBJ1-4, with D possibly being TRBD1 (6 bases). From germline, CDR1 is SGHTA and CDR2 FQGNSA. V dropped 5 bases and J dropped 6 bases, with 16 bases sitting between them. The CDR3 is made up of 15 amino acids. As DNA, the CDR3 is TGTGCCAGCAGCGTAACAGGGAGGGCGGATGAAAAACTGTTTTTT. Its translation: CASSVTGRADEKLFF.

The chain has TRBV5-5 and TRBJ2-1; D may be TRBD2 (5 bases). Trimming cost V 0 bases and J 3 bases, with 10 bases left between them. The length of the CDR3 is 15 residues. The germline V gene has CDR1 SGHKS and CDR2 YYEKEE (reference sequence). Here the CDR3 DNA reads TGTGCCAGCAGCTTGGGGTTAGGAGGCTACAATGAGCAGTTCTTC. Amino acids: CASSLGLGGYNEQFF.

The chain uses TRBV30 and TRBJ2-3; 8 bases agree with TRBD1. The germline V gene has CDR1 GTSNPN and CDR2 SVGIG (reference sequence). There are 16 residues in the CDR3. V shed 4 bases and J 7 bases; nucleotides not matched to a gene: 16. The CDR3 reads CAWMKRQGAPWNTQYF. In DNA form, the CDR3 reads TGTGCCTGGATGAAGCGCCAGGGGGCGCCTTGGAATACGCAGTATTTT.

This chain connects TRBV7-9 to TRBJ1-4; perhaps TRBD1 as D (5 bases). V was pared by 3 bases and J by 14 bases, with 13 bases between. Germline CDR1 SEHNR, CDR2 FQNEAQ (reference sequence). CDR3 length equals 12 residues. CDR3 sequence (DNA): TGTGCCAGCAGCTTCCAGGGAGTCAGGCTGTTTTTT. Protein: CASSFQGVRLFF.

This chain joins TRBV6-5 and TRBJ2-2; D uncertain. V lost 7 bases and J lost 6, with 12 bases in between. The CDR3 is made up of 13 amino acids. The germline gives CDR1 MNHEY, CDR2 SVGAGI. DNA for the CDR3: TGTGCCAGCACCGACATTCGGGCCGGGGAGCTGTTTTTT. It translates to CASTDIRAGELFF.

This chain uses TRBV6-5 with TRBJ1-5; D might be TRBD1 (6 bases). The germline CDR1 and CDR2 sequences are MNHEY and SVGAGI. This CDR3 is 14 amino acids long. Trimming shortened V by 6 bases and J by 9 bases, and 18 bases separated the two germline ends. The chain's CDR3 is CASSQNRANLPQHF. CDR3 nucleotides: TGTGCCAGCAGCCAAAACAGGGCCAATTTGCCCCAGCATTTT.

The chain couples TRBV5-6 to TRBJ1-2, with D hard to call. The germline V and J ends were trimmed by 1 base and 5 bases, with 21 bases remaining between them. This CDR3 region has 17 residues. Germline V lookup: CDR1 SGHDT, CDR2 YYEEEE. The CDR3 loop is CASSLCPPPGSEYGYTF. The CDR3 DNA sequence: TGTGCCAGCAGCTTGTGCCCCCCCCCAGGCTCGGAGTATGGCTACACCTTC.

The chain uses TRBV27 and TRBJ1-3, with D perhaps matching TRBD1 (5 bases). CDR3 length equals 16 residues. V shed 2 bases and J shed 0 bases, with 11 bases lying between them. The germline CDR1 and CDR2 sequences are MNHEY and SMNVEV (reference sequence). This CDR3 reads CASSLRGGLSGNTIYF. The CDR3 nucleotides read TGTGCCAGCAGTTTAAGGGGCGGCCTCTCTGGAAACACCATATATTTT.

CDR3 region: CASSSQAAGEETQYF. The CDR3 DNA sequence: TGTGCCAGTAGCTCCCAGGCGGCGGGAGAGGAGACCCAGTACTTC. This chain links TRBV19 with TRBJ2-5; 7 bases map to TRBD2. Germline V gene data show CDR1 as LNHDA and CDR2 as SQIVND (reference sequence). The CDR3 has 15 amino acids. The V and J ends lost 6 bases and 5 bases, in that order; junction bases with no gene match: 12.

This sequence joins TRBV7-2 and TRBJ2-1; perhaps TRBD2 as D (5 bases). The CDR3 totals 13 residues. The V gene's germline CDR1 is SGHTA and CDR2 FQGNSA. Trimming shortened V by 3 bases and J by 9 bases, and 12 bases separated the two germline ends. CDR3 sequence (DNA): TGTGCCAGCAGCTTGGAAGCCGAGGGTGAGCAGTTCTTC. Translation: CASSLEAEGEQFF.

The chain links TRBV18 to TRBJ1-1; TRBD1 might be the D (6 bases). V shed 3 bases and J shed 2 bases, with 13 bases lying between them. The CDR3 runs 15 residues. Germline V gene sequence: CDR1 KGHSH, CDR2 LQKENI. Here the CDR3 reads CASSPSTQGNTEAFF. The CDR3 region has the DNA TGTGCCAGCTCACCGAGTACACAGGGCAACACTGAAGCTTTCTTT.

The CDR3 loop is CSANELMDGYTF. For the CDR3, the DNA is TGCAGCGCCAACGAATTAATGGATGGCTACACCTTC. The chain links TRBV29-1 to TRBJ1-2; D remains unclear. Trimming shortened V by 7 bases and J by 6 bases, and 15 bases separated the two germline ends. This CDR3 contains 12 residues. Germline V CDR1 and CDR2: SQVTM, ANQGSEA.

A word on this clone: This sample also contains other DNA sequences that code for the same CDR3. The chain joins TRBV5-1 to TRBJ2-1; D gene ambiguous. V was shortened by 0 bases and J by 6 bases, with 1 base between the two germline ends. This CDR3 region has 11 residues. The V gene's germline CDR1 is SGHRS and CDR2 YFSETQ. CDR3 DNA: TGCGCCAGCAGCTTGGGCAATGAGCAGTTCTTC. Protein sequence: CASSLGNEQFF.

The chain uses TRBV12-3 or TRBV12-4 and TRBJ2-3; possibly TRBD2 for D (6 bases). The CDR3 totals 13 residues. The V end was cut by 5 bases, the J end by 4 bases, with 10 bases between. The CDR3 DNA is TGTGCCAGCAGTCGCCGCGGGGCAGATACGCAGTATTTT. Its translation is CASSRRGADTQYF.

The chain employs TRBV18 and TRBJ2-3; D is uncertain. Germline V gene data show CDR1 as KGHSH and CDR2 as LQKENI. The CDR3 spans 13 residues. Trimming removed 1 base from V and 5 bases from J, with 7 bases in between. The CDR3 is CASSPRHGDTQYF. Written as DNA, the CDR3 is TGTGCCAGCTCACCACGACATGGAGATACGCAGTATTTT.

The CDR3 sequence is CASSPQGAGANVLTF. The CDR3 DNA is TGTGCCAGCAGCCCACAGGGAGCCGGGGCCAACGTCCTGACTTTC. V is TRBV5-5 and J is TRBJ2-6, with D possibly matching TRBD1 (6 bases). CDR1 and CDR2 (germline): SGHKS, YYEKEE (reference sequence). This CDR3 is 15 amino acids long. The ends were cut back, 4 bases at V and 4 bases at J, with 12 bases in the middle.